This T cell receptor (beta chain) was observed in a study of beta chain features in type 1 diabetes. Study results and caveats: Among type 1 diabetes patients, VDJ junctions had fewer insertions and more deletions. Shortening that was moderate but significant affected the TCRB CDR3s of Type 1 diabetes patients in all four CD4+ subsets.

Donors underwent one heparinised blood draw, roughly 110 mL on average. By way of CD45RO/CCR7/CD25/CD127/CD95/CD27, the CD4+ regulatory, stem cell-like memory, central memory and naive cells were sorted. A word on this clone: Antigen specificity is unknown.

Isolated RNA was reverse transcribed in full, so expressed TCRB transcripts were sequenced. The table came from immunoSEQ multiplex PCR; TCRdb's copy has only in-frame clones and leaves some out. The data show about 280,000 clones, approximately 15% seen once. The clonotype comes from a man younger than 35 with type 1 diabetes. Material for sequencing was naive CD4+ T cells from blood.

CDR3 DNA: TGTGCCAGCAGCTTGGGCGGGGGAAGGGATACGCAGTATTTT. Translation gives CASSLGGGRDTQYF. The rearrangement uses TRBV7-2 and TRBJ2-3, with 7 bases that match TRBD2. Germline CDR1 is SGHTA and CDR2 is FQGNSA. Germline trimming cut 3 bases from V and 6 bases from J; bases unmatched to any gene: 6. The CDR3 totals 14 residues.